This section outlines one T cell receptor beta chain sequence together with its context. The antigen is unknown. This sample is part of a study of T-cell memory formation after mild COVID-19. Broader study findings: Those CD4+ clones that contracted were mainly in CM and EM (CD8+ ones in EMRA). SARS-CoV-2 specificity of second-wave clones peaking day 37 was unconfirmed. That cross-reactive memory joined was suggested by some responding clones appearing in pre-infection memory. Later expanders leaned toward CD4+, whereas clones contracting from day 15 to 85 were balanced CD4/CD8.

TCRdb reprocessed the 5' RACE reads with MiXCR, giving one entry per CDR3 protein. The sample consists of 470,000 or so distinct CDR3 sequences, approximately 18% of them appearing once. Germline loops: CDR1 SEHNR, CDR2 FQNEAQ (reference sequence). The CDR3 has 15 amino acids. V lost 5 bases and J 5 bases, leaving 17 bases between the germline ends. The source is a man between 18 and 29 years old who had mild COVID-19 (a few samples of this study predate the infection). Cell type and time point are not known. The chain recombines TRBV7-9 with TRBJ2-3; D not certain. The sequencing input was PBMCs or a T cell subset sorted from them (not recorded which). CDR3 protein: CASSPRWAKKDTQYF. The CDR3 nucleotides are TGTGCCAGCAGCCCACGCTGGGCCAAGAAAGATACGCAGTATTTT.